A selection of T cell receptor beta chains follows, all from one sample in a study of control samples from healthy donors and cancer patients. Measured with immunoSEQ multiplex PCR; TCRdb has only the in-frame clones, and not every one. Among 120,000 or so clones listed, approximately 94% were seen once. The source material was blood. The receptors shown here come from a man in his thirties or forties in good health. The CDR3 runs from the conserved cysteine through the conserved F or W. Fields, in order: D gene, clone size, V gene, J gene, CDR3 protein, CDR3 DNA. D genes are given only for firm matches. A row's size may be missing; if present it is once, few, many or a size class.

NA,NA,TRBV7-9,TRBJ2-1,CASSLGAVNEQFF,TGTGCCAGCAGCTTAGGAGCGGTTAATGAGCAGTTCTTC
NA,NA,TRBV4-3,TRBJ2-7,CASSQDRAGPYEQYF,TGCGCCAGCAGCCAAGATCGGGCAGGGCCCTACGAGCAGTACTTC
TRBD1,NA,TRBV18,TRBJ1-4,CASAGGTNEKLFF,TGTGCCAGCGCAGGGGGAACTAATGAAAAACTGTTTTTT
NA,NA,TRBV15,TRBJ1-5,CATSTGHRVRQPQHF,TGTGCCACCAGCACAGGCCACAGGGTACGTCAGCCCCAGCATTTT
NA,NA,TRBV7-9,TRBJ1-5,CASSVQPQHF,TGTGCCAGCAGCGTTCAGCCCCAGCATTTT
NA,NA,TRBV5-6,TRBJ1-4,CASSSILRDRSNEKLFF,TGTGCCAGCAGCTCGATTCTCCGGGACCGTTCTAATGAAAAACTGTTTTTT
NA,once,TRBV2,TRBJ2-5,CASSEASSQETQYF,TGTGCCAGCAGTGAGGCTAGCTCCCAAGAGACCCAGTACTTC
TRBD2,NA,TRBV6-2/TRBV6-3,TRBJ2-3,CASSYPSGGDTDTQYF,TGTGCCAGCAGTTACCCTAGCGGGGGGGACACAGATACGCAGTATTTT
NA,NA,TRBV19,TRBJ1-4,CASSPRARTFNEKLFF,TGTGCCAGTAGTCCACGGGCCCGGACCTTCAATGAAAAACTGTTTTTT
NA,NA,TRBV6-5,TRBJ2-7,CASANSLDSEQYF,TGTGCCAGTGCAAATTCTCTGGACAGCGAGCAGTACTTC
NA,NA,TRBV25-1,TRBJ2-5,CASSGPGRANQETQYF,TGTGCCAGCAGTGGACCGGGACGCGCGAACCAAGAGACCCAGTACTTC
TRBD1,NA,TRBV28,TRBJ2-1,CASSFNVRDRASNEQFF,TGTGCCAGCAGTTTTAATGTTCGGGACAGGGCGAGCAATGAGCAGTTCTTC
NA,NA,TRBV7-2,TRBJ2-1,CASSLFGGWNEQFF,TGTGCCAGCAGCTTATTCGGGGGCTGGAATGAGCAGTTCTTC
NA,NA,TRBV4-3,TRBJ2-1,CASSRRGSYNEQFF,TGCGCCAGCAGCAGGAGGGGTTCCTACAATGAGCAGTTCTTC
TRBD1,NA,TRBV28,TRBJ1-3,CASSSTGGGNTIYF,TGTGCCAGCAGTTCTACAGGGGGGGGAAACACCATATATTTT
TRBD2,NA,TRBV9,TRBJ2-3,CASSGAGVTDTQYF,TGTGCCAGCAGCGGAGCGGGGGTCACAGATACGCAGTATTTT
NA,NA,TRBV2,TRBJ2-7,CAIYRASEQYF,TGTGCCATCTACAGAGCTAGCGAGCAGTACTTC
NA,once,TRBV5-1,TRBJ1-4,CASSLGEAHNEKLFF,TGCGCCAGCAGCTTGGGTGAGGCGCACAATGAAAAACTGTTTTTT
NA,NA,TRBV6-6,TRBJ1-4,CASSWTAREKLFF,TGTGCCAGCAGTTGGACAGCTAGGGAAAAACTGTTTTTT
NA,NA,TRBV4-3,TRBJ1-1,CASSQITGLNTEAFF,TGCGCCAGCAGCCAAATAACAGGATTGAACACTGAAGCTTTCTTT
TRBD2,once,TRBV7-2,TRBJ2-2,CASSLALAGASNTGELFF,TGTGCCAGCAGCTTAGCGCTAGCGGGGGCGTCTAACACCGGGGAGCTGTTTTTT
TRBD2,NA,TRBV2,TRBJ2-7,CASRGGFLDEQYF,TGTGCCAGCAGGGGAGGGTTCCTTGACGAGCAGTACTTC
NA,NA,TRBV28,TRBJ1-5,CASSSFRSGGNQPQHF,TGTGCCAGCAGTTCTTTTCGGTCAGGGGGCAATCAGCCCCAGCATTTT
TRBD2,once,TRBV2,TRBJ2-1,CASSATRAGGRYNEQFF,TGTGCCAGCAGTGCGACTAGAGCGGGGGGTCGGTACAATGAGCAGTTCTTC
NA,NA,TRBV7-9,TRBJ1-1,CASSSGETEAFF,TGTGCCAGCAGCTCAGGGGAAACTGAAGCTTTCTTT
NA,once,TRBV30,TRBJ2-7,CAWKGDSYEQYF,TGTGCCTGGAAAGGGGACTCCTACGAGCAGTACTTC
NA,NA,TRBV12-5,TRBJ2-3,CASLFGGTDTQYF,TGTGCTAGTTTATTCGGGGGCACAGATACGCAGTATTTT
TRBD2,NA,TRBV14,TRBJ2-1,CASSQTTGTSGGDEQFF,TGTGCCAGCAGCCAAACCACCGGGACTAGCGGTGGGGATGAGCAGTTCTTC
TRBD1,once,TRBV7-3,TRBJ1-2,CASSYTGGNGYTF,TGTGCCAGCAGCTATACAGGGGGCAATGGCTACACCTTC
TRBD1,NA,TRBV9,TRBJ2-7,CASSVSGTASYEQYF,TGTGCCAGCAGCGTTTCCGGGACAGCCTCCTACGAGCAGTACTTC
NA,NA,TRBV9,TRBJ2-7,CASSVVGQGPPFCEQYF,TGTGCCAGCAGCGTAGTAGGACAAGGCCCCCCGTTCTGCGAGCAGTACTTC
NA,NA,TRBV19,TRBJ1-2,CATRHYGYTF,TGTGCCACCAGACACTATGGCTACACCTTC
NA,NA,TRBV5-4,TRBJ1-1,CASSLWGGSTEAFF,TGTGCCAGCAGCTTGTGGGGGGGAAGCACTGAAGCTTTCTTT
NA,few,TRBV19,TRBJ2-2,CASQGEEVTGELFF,TGTGCCAGTCAGGGAGAAGAAGTAACCGGGGAGCTGTTTTTT
TRBD1,NA,TRBV6-2/TRBV6-3,TRBJ2-5,CASSLWTGAAQETQYF,TGTGCCAGCAGTTTGTGGACAGGGGCCGCCCAAGAGACCCAGTACTTC
NA,once,TRBV27,TRBJ1-4,CASARGRTNEKLFF,TGTGCCAGCGCCCGGGGGAGAACTAATGAAAAACTGTTTTTT
NA,NA,TRBV2,TRBJ1-3,CASREGQRNTIYF,TGTGCCAGCCGGGAGGGGCAGCGAAACACCATATATTTT
NA,NA,TRBV7-3,TRBJ2-7,CASSLAGSYEQYF,TGTGCCAGCAGCTTAGCGGGTTCCTACGAGCAGTACTTC
NA,NA,TRBV15,TRBJ1-3,CATSRARKGRTGNTIYF,TGTGCCACCAGCAGAGCCAGGAAAGGAAGAACTGGAAACACCATATATTTT
TRBD1,NA,TRBV19,TRBJ2-2,CASSLQGAGELFF,TGTGCCAGTAGTTTACAGGGGGCCGGGGAGCTGTTTTTT
NA,NA,TRBV7-6,TRBJ2-3,CASSPIDPTDTQYF,TGTGCCAGCAGCCCGATTGATCCCACAGATACGCAGTATTTT
NA,NA,TRBV30,TRBJ2-7,CAWRPGILSYEQYF,TGTGCCTGGAGACCAGGTATTCTCTCCTACGAGCAGTACTTC
NA,NA,TRBV28,TRBJ2-7,CASSTDDVGYEQYF,TGTGCCAGCAGTACGGACGACGTGGGTTACGAGCAGTACTTC
TRBD1,NA,TRBV6-5,TRBJ1-1,CASSYSGQDDTEAFF,TGTGCCAGCAGTTACTCGGGACAGGATGACACTGAAGCTTTCTTT
NA,NA,TRBV10-3,TRBJ1-4,CAISGGEPGEKLFF,TGTGCCATCAGTGGGGGGGAGCCGGGAGAAAAACTGTTTTTT
TRBD1,NA,TRBV12-3/TRBV12-4,TRBJ1-2,CASNFQGADGYTF,TGTGCCAGCAATTTTCAGGGGGCGGATGGCTACACCTTC
NA,NA,TRBV9,TRBJ1-4,CASSVQGRTNEKLFF,TGTGCCAGCAGCGTACAGGGTAGGACTAATGAAAAACTGTTTTTT
NA,NA,TRBV21-1,TRBJ1-2,CASSKVGPKDGANYGYTF,TGTGCCAGCAGCAAAGTGGGGCCTAAGGACGGAGCTAACTATGGCTACACCTTC
TRBD1,NA,TRBV6-5,TRBJ1-1,CASSSGTGLNTEAFF,TGTGCCAGCAGCTCCGGGACAGGGTTGAACACTGAAGCTTTCTTT